This TCR beta chain was identified in a study of T cells after yellow fever vaccination (dated by TCRdb to the late 2010s). With respect to the entire study: The SMART-Seq v4 Ultra Low Input RNA kit was used to prepare libraries from fractions with low cell numbers. Two healthy male donors made up the cohort, one aged 18 to 30 years and the other aged 30 to 40 years. Blood samples were taken at several timepoints before and after primary and secondary immunization, and bulk PBMC replicates and cell subsets were isolated. To follow T-cell clones before and after both primary and booster YFV17D yellow fever vaccination, bulk TCR alpha and beta repertoires underwent longitudinal sequencing.

Synthesis of TCR cDNA relied on 5'RACE template switching, a step that introduced a universal primer site along with unique molecular identifiers. cDNA synthesis was primed from both the TCR alpha and TCR beta constant segments. Library amplification used two PCR steps, and the second PCR step added sample barcodes and sequencing adapters. Libraries were sequenced on Illumina HiSeq 2500 (2x100 bp) or NovaSeq (2x150 bp). For the original study's pipeline: MIGEC handled demultiplexing of reads and collapsing into UMI consensus sequences, while MiXCR performed V(D)J alignment. Using edgeR on replicate PBMC samples, clonotypes were called vaccine-responding if FDR was below 0.01 and the log2 fold change was above 5 up to day 15. Each bulk clonotype was labeled CD4 or CD8 based on which sequenced repertoire, CD4 or CD8, contained the clonotype at higher abundance. TCRdb reran the public reads through fastp at Q25 and MiXCR, keeping productive beta chains. Rows are combined by CDR3 protein, so each entry shows the most common genes and DNA. These V and J calls are TCRdb output, not the study's own analysis. The sample has about 510,000 distinct CDR3 sequences on record, around a fifth of them singletons. About 16% of the sample belongs to the ten largest clones.

The intended sense of this specimen's treatment or condition label: live attenuated yellow fever vaccine strain. At every blood-draw timepoint, two biological replicates of bulk PBMCs were collected. A standard Ficoll-Paque protocol was used to isolate PBMCs from peripheral blood. TriZol was used to extract RNA from bulk PBMCs, from CD4 and CD8 fractions, and from dextramer-positive and dextramer-negative fractions. On this clonotype: Its antigen is currently not known. No much larger clone exists at a distance of one base, and base qualities are not known.

Between the V and J ends, shortened by 1 base and 5 bases respectively, the junction contains 5 bases. The CDR3 goes from the cysteine to the phenylalanine over 13 residues. Only the CDR3 portion is preserved as DNA: 39 bases, with reading frame beginning at the first base. General study outcomes and caveats: Compared with the primary T-cell response, the secondary T-cell response was faster but weaker, reaching its peak on day 5 rather than on day 15. Most clones expanded after primary vaccination were re-detected after the booster (approximately 96% of CD4 and 80% to 90% of CD8), suggesting broad memory maintenance. Computational filtering was needed because FACS-sorted repertoires could contain abundant contaminating clonotypes from the bulk population. Because the study included only a couple of donors, the extent to which the findings can be generalized is limited. A small fraction of clonotypes appeared in both the CD4 and CD8 compartments, likely as a result of convergent recombination.

This sequence originates from a man younger than 30 who received the YFV17D yellow fever vaccine. The sequenced sample was PBMCs, obtained roughly 20 days after the first yellow fever vaccination. The chain was built from TRBV12-3 or TRBV12-4 and TRBJ2-2, with the D gene call left open. CDR3 reads: CASSLEITGELFF. The DNA reads as follows: TGTGCCAGCAGTTTAGAAATTACCGGGGAGCTGTTTTTT.